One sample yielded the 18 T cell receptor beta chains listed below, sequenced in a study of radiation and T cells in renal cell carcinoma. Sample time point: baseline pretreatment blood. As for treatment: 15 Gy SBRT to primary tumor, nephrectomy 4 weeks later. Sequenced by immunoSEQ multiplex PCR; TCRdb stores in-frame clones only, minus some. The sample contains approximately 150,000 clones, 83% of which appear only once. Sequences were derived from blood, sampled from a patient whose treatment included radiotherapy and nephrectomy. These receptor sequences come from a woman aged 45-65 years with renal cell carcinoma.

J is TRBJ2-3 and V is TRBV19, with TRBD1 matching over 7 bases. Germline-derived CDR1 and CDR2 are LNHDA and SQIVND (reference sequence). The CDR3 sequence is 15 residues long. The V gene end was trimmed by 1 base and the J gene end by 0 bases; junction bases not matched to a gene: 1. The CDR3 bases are TGTGCCAGTAGTATAGGGGGACAGAGCACAGATACGCAGTATTTT. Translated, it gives CASSIGGQSTDTQYF. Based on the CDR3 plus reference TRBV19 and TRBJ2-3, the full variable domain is DGGITQSPKYLFRKEGQNVTLSCEQNLNHDAMYWYRQDPGQGLRLIYYSQIVNDFQKGDIAEGYSVSREKKESFPLTVTSAQKNPTAFYLCASSIGGQSTDTQYFGPGTRLTVL.

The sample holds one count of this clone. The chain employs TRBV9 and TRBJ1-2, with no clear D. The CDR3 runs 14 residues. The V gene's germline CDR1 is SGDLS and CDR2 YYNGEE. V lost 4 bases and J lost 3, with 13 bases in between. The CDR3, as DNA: TGTGCCAGCAGCTCACCGGACCGATACTATGGCTACACCTTC. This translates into CASSSPDRYYGYTF.

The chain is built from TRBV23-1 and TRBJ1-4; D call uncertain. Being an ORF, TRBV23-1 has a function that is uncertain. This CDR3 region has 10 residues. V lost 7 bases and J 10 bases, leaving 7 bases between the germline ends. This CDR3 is CASIPPKLFF. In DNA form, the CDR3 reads TGCGCCAGCATTCCCCCAAAACTGTTTTTT.

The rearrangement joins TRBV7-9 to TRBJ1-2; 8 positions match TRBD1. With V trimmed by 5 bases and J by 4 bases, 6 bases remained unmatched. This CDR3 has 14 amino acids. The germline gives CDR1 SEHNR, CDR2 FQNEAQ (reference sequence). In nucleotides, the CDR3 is TGTGCCAGCAGCCGTGGGACAGGCCCCTATGGCTACACCTTC. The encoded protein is CASSRGTGPYGYTF. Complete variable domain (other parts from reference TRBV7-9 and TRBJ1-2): DTGVSQNPRHKITKRGQNVTFRCDPISEHNRLYWYRQTLGQGPEFLTYFQNEAQLEKSRLLSDRFSAERPKGSFSTLEIQRTEQGDSAMYLCASSRGTGPYGYTFGSGTRLTVV.

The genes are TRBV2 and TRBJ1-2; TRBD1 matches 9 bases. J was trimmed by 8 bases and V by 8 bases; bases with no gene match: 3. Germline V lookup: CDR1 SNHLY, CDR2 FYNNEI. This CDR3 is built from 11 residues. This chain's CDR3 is CASGTGRGYTF. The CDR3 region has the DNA TGTGCCAGCGGGACAGGGCGCGGCTACACCTTC.

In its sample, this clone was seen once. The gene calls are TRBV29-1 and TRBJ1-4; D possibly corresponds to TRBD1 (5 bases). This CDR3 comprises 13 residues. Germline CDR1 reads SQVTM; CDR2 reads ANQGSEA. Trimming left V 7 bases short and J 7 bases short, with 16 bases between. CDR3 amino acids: CSGARGGGEKLFF. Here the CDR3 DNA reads TGCAGCGGGGCTCGGGGCGGAGGTGAAAAACTGTTTTTT.

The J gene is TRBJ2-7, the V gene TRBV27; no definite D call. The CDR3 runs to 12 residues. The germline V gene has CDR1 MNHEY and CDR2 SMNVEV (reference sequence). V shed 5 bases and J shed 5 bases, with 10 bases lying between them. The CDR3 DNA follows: TGTGCCAGCAGTCCCCACAGTCACGAGCAGTACTTC. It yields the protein CASSPHSHEQYF.

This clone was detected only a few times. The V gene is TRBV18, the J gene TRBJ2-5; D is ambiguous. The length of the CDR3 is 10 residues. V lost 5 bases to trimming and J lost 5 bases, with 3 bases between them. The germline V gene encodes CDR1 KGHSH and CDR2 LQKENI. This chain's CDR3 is CASSGETQYF. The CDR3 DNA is TGTGCCAGCTCAGGGGAGACCCAGTACTTC.

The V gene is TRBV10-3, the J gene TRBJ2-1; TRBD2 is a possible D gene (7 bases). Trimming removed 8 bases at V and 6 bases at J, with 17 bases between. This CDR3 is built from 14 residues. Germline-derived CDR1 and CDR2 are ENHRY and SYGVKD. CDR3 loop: CAISWGGARNEQFF. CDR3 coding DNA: TGTGCCATCTCCTGGGGGGGGGCGCGCAATGAGCAGTTCTTC.

CDR3 in amino acids: CASSPDSTSYEQYF. The CDR3 DNA follows: TGTGCCAGCAGCCCGGACAGTACCTCCTACGAGCAGTACTTC. The chain uses TRBV14 and TRBJ2-7, with D perhaps matching TRBD1 (6 bases). There are 14 residues in the CDR3. Looked up from germline, CDR1 is SGHDN and CDR2 is FVKESK. The V end lost 4 bases, the J end lost 0 bases, and 10 bases lay between the germline ends. The full variable domain, in which reference TRBV14 and TRBJ2-7 provide the parts outside the CDR3, is EAGVTQFPSHSVIEKGQTVTLRCDPISGHDNLYWYRRVMGKEIKFLLHFVKESKQDESGMPNNRFLAERTGGTYSTLKVQPAELEDSGVYFCASSPDSTSYEQYFGPGTRLTVT.

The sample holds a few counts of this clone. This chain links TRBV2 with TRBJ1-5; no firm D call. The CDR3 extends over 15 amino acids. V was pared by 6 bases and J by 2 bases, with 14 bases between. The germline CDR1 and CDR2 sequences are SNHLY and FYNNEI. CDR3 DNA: TGTGCCAGCAGCGAGCAGTTCCCGGGCAATCAGCCCCAGCATTTT. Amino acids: CASSEQFPGNQPQHF. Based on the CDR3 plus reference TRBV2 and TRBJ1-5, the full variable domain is EPEVTQTPSHQVTQMGQEVILRCVPISNHLYFYWYRQILGQKVEFLVSFYNNEISEKSEIFDDQFSVERPDGSNFTLKIRSTKLEDSAMYFCASSEQFPGNQPQHFGDGTRLSIL.

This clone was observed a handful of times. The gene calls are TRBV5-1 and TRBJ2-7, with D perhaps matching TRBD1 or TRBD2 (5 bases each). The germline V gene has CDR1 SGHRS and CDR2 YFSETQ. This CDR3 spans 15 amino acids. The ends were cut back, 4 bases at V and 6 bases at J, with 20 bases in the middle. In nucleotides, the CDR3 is TGCGCCAGCAGCCCCCCGGGACGGGGCCTTCTCGAGCAGTACTTC. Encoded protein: CASSPPGRGLLEQYF.

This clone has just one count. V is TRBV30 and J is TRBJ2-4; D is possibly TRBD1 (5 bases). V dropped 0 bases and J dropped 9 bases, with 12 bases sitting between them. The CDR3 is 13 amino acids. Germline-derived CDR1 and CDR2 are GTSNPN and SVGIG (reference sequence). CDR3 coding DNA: TGTGCCTGGAGTGTAAATGGGGCGCCCATTCAGTACTTC. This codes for CAWSVNGAPIQYF.

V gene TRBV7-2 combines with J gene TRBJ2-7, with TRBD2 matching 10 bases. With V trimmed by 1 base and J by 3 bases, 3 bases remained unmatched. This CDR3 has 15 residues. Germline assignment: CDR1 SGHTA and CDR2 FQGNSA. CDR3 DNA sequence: TGTGCCAGCAGCTTAGTCCTAGCGGGAGACTACGAGCAGTACTTC. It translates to CASSLVLAGDYEQYF.

CDR3 sequence (DNA): TGTGCCAGCAGTACCGGGGGAGGCTATGGCTACACCTTC. Amino acids: CASSTGGGYGYTF. J is TRBJ1-2 and V is TRBV28; the D gene is possibly TRBD1 (5 bases). The V and J ends lost 5 bases and 4 bases respectively, with 11 bases between them. CDR3 length equals 13 residues. In germline, CDR1 is MDHEN, CDR2 SYDVKM.

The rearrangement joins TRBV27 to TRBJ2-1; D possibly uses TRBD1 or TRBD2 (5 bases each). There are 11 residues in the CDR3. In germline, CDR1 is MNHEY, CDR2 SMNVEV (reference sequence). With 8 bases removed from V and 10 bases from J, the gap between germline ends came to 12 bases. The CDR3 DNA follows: TGTGCCAGCGTTGAGGGGCCCGAGCAGTTCTTC. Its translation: CASVEGPEQFF.

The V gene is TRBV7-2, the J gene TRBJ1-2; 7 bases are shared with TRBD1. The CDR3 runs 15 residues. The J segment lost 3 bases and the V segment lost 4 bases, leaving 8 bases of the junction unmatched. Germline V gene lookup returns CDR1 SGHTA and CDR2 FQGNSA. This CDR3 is CASSSLGQPHYGYTF. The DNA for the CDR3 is TGTGCCAGCAGCTCCTTGGGACAGCCACACTATGGCTACACCTTC.

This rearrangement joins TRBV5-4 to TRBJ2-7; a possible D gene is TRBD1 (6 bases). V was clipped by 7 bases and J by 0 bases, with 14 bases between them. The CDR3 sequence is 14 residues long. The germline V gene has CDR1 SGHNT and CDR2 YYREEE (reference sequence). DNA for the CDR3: TGTGCCAGCCGTAGACAGGAGAGCTCCTACGAGCAGTACTTC. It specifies CASRRQESSYEQYF.